This T cell receptor beta chain was profiled in a study of blood T cell repertoires in COVID-19. About the study: Sources were T cells, B-cell-depleted T cells, or PBMCs; the material itself was cDNA or gDNA.

V dropped 1 base and J dropped 4 bases, with 13 bases sitting between them. The germline CDR1 and CDR2 sequences are SGHTA and FQGNSA. This CDR3 comprises 15 residues. Libraries were prepared by immunoSEQ multiplex PCR; TCRdb keeps only in-frame clonotypes and omits some of them. In the table there are about 74,000 clones, 88% of which are singletons. This receptor was taken from a woman older than 75 with active or convalescent COVID-19. The chain uses TRBV7-2 and TRBJ1-2; weak D call: TRBD1 (6 bases). Sequenced: peripheral blood. The CDR3 region is CASSLDRARSYGYTF. In DNA form, the CDR3 reads TGTGCCAGCAGCTTAGACAGGGCGCGCTCCTATGGCTACACCTTC.